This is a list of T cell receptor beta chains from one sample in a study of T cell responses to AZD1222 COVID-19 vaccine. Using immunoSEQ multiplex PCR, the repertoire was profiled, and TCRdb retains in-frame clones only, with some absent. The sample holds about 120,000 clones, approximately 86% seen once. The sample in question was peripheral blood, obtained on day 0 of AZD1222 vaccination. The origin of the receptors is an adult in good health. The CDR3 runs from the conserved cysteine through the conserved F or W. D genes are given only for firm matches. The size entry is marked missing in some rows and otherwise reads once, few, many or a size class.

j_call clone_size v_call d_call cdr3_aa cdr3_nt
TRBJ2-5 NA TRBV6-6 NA CASSYHSEETQYF TGTGCCAGCAGTTACCATAGCGAGGAGACCCAGTACTTC
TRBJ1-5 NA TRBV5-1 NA CASSLNSASNQPQHF TGCGCCAGCAGCTTGAATTCAGCCTCGAATCAGCCCCAGCATTTT
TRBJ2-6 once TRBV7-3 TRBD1 CASSFSGDRAGYRANVLTF TGTGCCAGCAGCTTCTCCGGGGACAGGGCCGGTTATAGGGCCAACGTCCTGACTTTC
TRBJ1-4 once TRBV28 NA CASSSGGEKLFF TGTGCCAGCAGTTCCGGGGGTGAAAAACTGTTTTTT
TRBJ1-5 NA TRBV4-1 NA CASSQEGYRVSNQPQHF TGCGCCAGCAGCCAAGAAGGTTACAGGGTAAGCAATCAGCCCCAGCATTTT
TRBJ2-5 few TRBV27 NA CASRRAPSSETQYF TGTGCCAGCAGACGGGCCCCCTCCTCAGAGACCCAGTACTTC
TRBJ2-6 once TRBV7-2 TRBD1 CASSPGGAGANVLTF TGTGCCAGCAGTCCAGGGGGCGCTGGGGCCAACGTCCTGACTTTC
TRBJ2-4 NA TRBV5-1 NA CASSLEENIQYF TGCGCCAGCAGCTTGGAAGAAAACATTCAGTACTTC
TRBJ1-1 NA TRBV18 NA CASSPIQEGYTEAFF TGTGCCAGCTCACCGATTCAGGAGGGGTACACTGAAGCTTTCTTT
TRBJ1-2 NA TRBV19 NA CASSPGTNYGYTF TGTGCCAGTAGTCCCGGAACTAACTATGGCTACACCTTC
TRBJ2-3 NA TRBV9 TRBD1 CASSEGQLTDTQYF TGTGCCAGCAGCGAGGGACAGCTCACAGATACGCAGTATTTT
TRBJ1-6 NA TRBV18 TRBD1 CASSPTTGTDNSPLHF TGTGCCAGCTCACCCACAACCGGGACAGATAATTCACCCCTCCACTTT
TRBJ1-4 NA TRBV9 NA CASSQGSGGGEKLFF TGTGCCAGCAGCCAGGGGTCCGGGGGCGGTGAAAAACTGTTTTTT
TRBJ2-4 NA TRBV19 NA CASSISRQGIALAKNIQYF TGTGCCAGTAGTATATCTCGCCAGGGTATTGCTTTAGCCAAAAACATTCAGTACTTC
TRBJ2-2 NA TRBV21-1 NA CASSKGFYRRTGELFF TGTGCCAGCAGCAAAGGATTTTACAGACGCACCGGGGAGCTGTTTTTT
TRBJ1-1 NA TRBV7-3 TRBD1 CASRLSPGTARTEAFF TGTGCCAGCAGGTTATCTCCCGGGACAGCCCGCACTGAAGCTTTCTTT
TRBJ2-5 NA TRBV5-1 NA CASSADPNQETQYF TGCGCCAGCAGCGCGGACCCTAATCAAGAGACCCAGTACTTC
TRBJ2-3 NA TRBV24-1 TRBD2 CATSDSDGLAGVDTQYF TGTGCCACCAGTGATTCCGACGGGCTAGCGGGAGTAGATACGCAGTATTTT
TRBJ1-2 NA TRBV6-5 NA CASSRPYGYTF TGTGCCAGCAGTCGACCCTATGGCTACACCTTC
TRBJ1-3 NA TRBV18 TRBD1 CASLGWDSSSGNTIYF TGTGCCAGCCTTGGATGGGACAGCTCCTCTGGAAACACCATATATTTT
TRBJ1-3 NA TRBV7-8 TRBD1 CASSPGGQGMSGNTIYF TGTGCCAGCAGCCCCGGTGGACAGGGGATGTCTGGAAACACCATATATTTT
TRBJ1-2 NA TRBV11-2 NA CASSLQRDSTYGYTF TGTGCCAGCAGCTTACAGCGGGACTCCACATATGGCTACACCTTC